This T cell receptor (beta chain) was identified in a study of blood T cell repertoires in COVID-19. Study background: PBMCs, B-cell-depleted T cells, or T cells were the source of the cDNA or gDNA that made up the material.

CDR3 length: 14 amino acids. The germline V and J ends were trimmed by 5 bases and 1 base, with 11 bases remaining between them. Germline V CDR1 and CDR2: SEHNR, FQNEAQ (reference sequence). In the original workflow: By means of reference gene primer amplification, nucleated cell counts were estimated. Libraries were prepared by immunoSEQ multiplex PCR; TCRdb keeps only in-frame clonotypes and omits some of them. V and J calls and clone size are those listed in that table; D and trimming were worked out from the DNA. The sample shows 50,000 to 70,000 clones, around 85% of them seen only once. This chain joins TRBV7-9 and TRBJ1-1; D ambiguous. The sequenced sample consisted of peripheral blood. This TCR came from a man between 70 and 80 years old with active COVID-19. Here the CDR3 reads CASSVITSNTEAFF. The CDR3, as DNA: TGTGCCAGCAGCGTAATAACATCGAACACTGAAGCTTTCTTT.